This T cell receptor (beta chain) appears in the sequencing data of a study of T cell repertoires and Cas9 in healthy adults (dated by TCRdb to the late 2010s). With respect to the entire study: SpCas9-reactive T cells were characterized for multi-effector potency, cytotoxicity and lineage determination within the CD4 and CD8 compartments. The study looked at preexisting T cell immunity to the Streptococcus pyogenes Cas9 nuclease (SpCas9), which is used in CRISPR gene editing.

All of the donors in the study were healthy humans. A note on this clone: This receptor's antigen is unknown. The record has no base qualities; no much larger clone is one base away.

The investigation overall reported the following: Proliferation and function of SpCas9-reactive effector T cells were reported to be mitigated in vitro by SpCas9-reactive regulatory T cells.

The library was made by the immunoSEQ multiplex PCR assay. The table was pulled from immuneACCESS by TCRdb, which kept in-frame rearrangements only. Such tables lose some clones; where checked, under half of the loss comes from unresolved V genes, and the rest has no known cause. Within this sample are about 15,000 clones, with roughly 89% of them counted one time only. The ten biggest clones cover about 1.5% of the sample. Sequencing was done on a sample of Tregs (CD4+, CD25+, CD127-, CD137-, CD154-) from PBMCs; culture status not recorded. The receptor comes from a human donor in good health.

The nucleotide sequence reads as follows: TGTGCCAGCAGCCCGACCGGGACTAGCGCATCCACAGATACGCAGTATTTT. The translation is CASSPTGTSASTDTQYF. The sequence is built from TRBV9 and TRBJ2-3, and 10 junction bases match TRBD2. The germline V gene supplies CDR1 SGDLS and CDR2 YYNGEE. From V the trimming removes 4 bases and from J it removes 2 bases, while the gene matches leave 10 bases of the junction unaccounted for. The CDR3 sequence holds 17 residues, the cysteine and phenylalanine included. Just CDR3 DNA is preserved here, 51 bases in frame from base 1.